One sample yielded the 22 T cell receptor beta chains listed below, sequenced in a study of response to subunit inactivated influenza vaccine. MiXCR, applied by TCRdb to the RT-PCR reads, yields one record per CDR3 protein. The sample shows a few hundred thousand distinct CDR3 sequences, 13% to 15% of them seen only once. Sequences were derived from PBMCs from blood, sampled less than 13 days after vaccination. The receptor source for this set is a man in his fifties who received an inactivated influenza vaccine.

This clonotype occurred many times. The J gene is TRBJ2-7, the V gene TRBV12-3 or TRBV12-4, with 14 nucleotides matching TRBD2. Trimming cost V 4 bases and J 2 bases; bases outside gene matches: 16. The CDR3 has 20 amino acids. The chain's CDR3 is CASSYGPGLAGALPPYEQYF. The CDR3 nucleotides are TGTGCCAGCAGTTACGGCCCGGGACTAGCGGGGGCCCTACCCCCCTACGAGCAGTACTTC.

The chain is built from TRBV11-2 and TRBJ2-3, with 10 bases fitting TRBD2. CDR1 and CDR2 (germline): SGHAT, FQNNGV. After removal of 5 bases from V and 7 bases from J, the junction contained 9 bases not matched to a gene. The CDR3 has 15 residues. The chain's CDR3 is CASSPAGGSSNTQYF. CDR3 coding DNA: TGTGCCAGCAGCCCAGCGGGGGGGAGTAGTAATACGCAGTATTTT.

The chain couples TRBV4-1 to TRBJ2-7; TRBD1 matches 8 bases. This CDR3 has 15 residues. V shed 4 bases, J shed 4 bases, and the junction held 9 bases outside the gene matches. Germline lookup yields CDR1 MGHRA and CDR2 YSYEKL. This CDR3 reads CASSPGQASLYEQYF. The CDR3 nucleotides are TGCGCCAGCAGCCCGGGACAGGCGAGTTTGTACGAGCAGTACTTC.

In this sample, this clonotype turned up many times. The chain carries TRBV9 and TRBJ2-3; TRBD1 aligns across 8 bases. V lost 3 bases, J lost 2 bases, and 14 bases stayed unmatched. The CDR3 length is 18 residues. Germline CDR1 reads SGDLS; CDR2 reads YYNGEE. CDR3 region: CASSANPDRAMSTDTQYF. Here the CDR3 DNA reads TGTGCCAGCAGCGCCAACCCGGACAGGGCGATGTCCACAGATACGCAGTATTTT.

The table lists this clonotype with many counts. V usage is TRBV28 and J usage is TRBJ2-5; 7 bases align to TRBD1. The germline gives CDR1 MDHEN, CDR2 SYDVKM. The CDR3 is made up of 14 amino acids. The trim removed 5 bases at V and 1 base at J, leaving 4 bases unmatched. DNA for the CDR3: TGTGCCAGCAGTACTGGGACAGCCCAAGAGACCCAGTACTTC. The encoded protein is CASSTGTAQETQYF.

This clonotype was seen more than once but under ten times. The chain has TRBV15 and TRBJ2-3; 8 bases agree with TRBD2. The J segment lost 8 bases and the V segment lost 5 bases, leaving 15 bases of the junction unmatched. Germline V gene lookup returns CDR1 LNHNV and CDR2 YYDKDF (reference sequence). The CDR3 runs 16 residues. This CDR3 is CATSGSSGAHPGTQYF. DNA for the CDR3: TGTGCCACCAGCGGAAGTAGCGGGGCACACCCCGGTACGCAGTATTTT.

This clonotype occurred a few times. The chain links TRBV6-1 to TRBJ2-1; the match to TRBD2 covers 12 bases. Germline CDR1 is MNHNS and CDR2 is SASEGT. This CDR3 comprises 15 residues. The V and J ends lost 7 bases and 6 bases, in that order; junction bases with no gene match: 7. The CDR3 reads CASNSGLAGSNEQFF. As DNA, the CDR3 is TGTGCCAGCAACAGTGGACTAGCGGGGTCCAATGAGCAGTTCTTC.

The rearrangement joins TRBV11-2 to TRBJ1-5; unclear D gene. The CDR3 is made up of 12 amino acids. With 6 bases removed from V and 3 bases from J, the gap between germline ends came to 6 bases. In germline, CDR1 is SGHAT, CDR2 FQNNGV. The CDR3 DNA sequence: TGTGCCAGCAGTCAAAACAATCAGCCCCAGCATTTT. It codes for CASSQNNQPQHF.

This clonotype was counted only a few times. The rearrangement joins TRBV5-5 to TRBJ2-1; 7 bases map to TRBD2. Germline V gives CDR1 SGHKS, CDR2 YYEKEE (reference sequence). With V trimmed by 4 bases and J by 0 bases, 4 bases remained unmatched. The CDR3 sequence is 15 residues long. CDR3 in amino acids: CASSVTSFSYNEQFF. In DNA, the CDR3 is TGTGCCAGCAGCGTGACTAGCTTCTCCTACAATGAGCAGTTCTTC.

This chain joins TRBV6-5 and TRBJ2-4, with 7 bases lining up with TRBD1. This CDR3 spans 16 amino acids. Germline assignment: CDR1 MNHEY and CDR2 SVGAGI. V dropped 0 bases and J dropped 3; count of bases not matched to a gene: 5. This CDR3 is CASSYSTGSDKNIQYF. In DNA form, the CDR3 reads TGTGCCAGCAGTTACTCGACAGGGTCGGACAAAAACATTCAGTACTTC.

This clonotype came up many times. This sequence joins TRBV3-1 and TRBJ2-3; D possibly uses TRBD1 or TRBD2 (5 bases each). Trimming cost V 0 bases and J 1 base, with 8 bases left between them. Per the germline V gene, CDR1 is LGHDT and CDR2 is YNNKEL (reference sequence). There are 15 residues in the CDR3. This CDR3 is CASSQDGARTDTQYF. The CDR3 bases are TGTGCCAGCAGCCAAGACGGGGCCCGCACAGATACGCAGTATTTT.

V gene TRBV29-1 combines with J gene TRBJ2-3; TRBD1 agrees at 10 bases. The CDR3 covers 13 residues. V dropped 7 bases and J dropped 4; count of bases not matched to a gene: 5. CDR1 and CDR2 from the germline V gene are SQVTM and ANQGSEA. The CDR3 loop is CSDRTGGADTQYF. CDR3 nucleotide sequence: TGCAGCGATAGGACAGGGGGGGCAGATACGCAGTATTTT.

CDR3 in amino acids: CASTPRGGRGDTQYF. CDR3 bases: TGTGCCAGCACCCCCAGGGGGGGGCGCGGAGATACGCAGTATTTT. The chain uses TRBV12-3 or TRBV12-4 and TRBJ2-3; either TRBD1 or TRBD2 may supply D (7 bases each). V was cut by 7 bases and J by 5 bases, with 19 bases left in between. This CDR3 spans 15 amino acids.

This clonotype was seen a handful of times. V is TRBV7-2 and J is TRBJ2-7; D tentatively fits TRBD1 or TRBD2 (6 bases each). The CDR3 loop spans 16 amino acids. Germline CDR1 SGHTA, CDR2 FQGNSA. Trimming left V 4 bases short and J 3 bases short, with 19 bases between. The CDR3: CASSSGVDSSLYEQYF. The CDR3 DNA follows: TGTGCCAGCAGCTCGGGAGTGGACAGTTCCCTCTACGAGCAGTACTTC.

CDR3 sequence (DNA): TGTGCCAGCAGAACACCGGGACAGGGGAATGAAAAACTGTTTTTT. This codes for CASRTPGQGNEKLFF. This rearrangement joins TRBV28 to TRBJ1-4; TRBD1 aligns across 10 bases. CDR1 and CDR2 from the germline V gene are MDHEN and SYDVKM. The CDR3 extends over 15 amino acids. V was clipped by 6 bases and J by 5 bases; unmatched bases: 6.

V gene TRBV20-1 combines with J gene TRBJ2-4; D is uncertain. CDR1 is DFQATT and CDR2 is SNEGSKA in the germline V gene (reference sequence). With 2 bases removed from V and 0 bases from J, the gap between germline ends came to 17 bases. The CDR3 runs 17 residues. CDR3 bases: TGCAGTGCTAGAACTGCTCGGTCTTCGGTAGCCAAAAACATTCAGTACTTC. This codes for CSARTARSSVAKNIQYF.

The V call is TRBV24-1, the J call TRBJ2-5, with a possible D match to TRBD1 (5 bases). Germline V lookup: CDR1 KGHDR, CDR2 SFDVKD. The CDR3 runs 16 residues. Trimming removed 3 bases from V and 0 bases from J, with 13 bases in between. CDR3 residues: CATSDRSGHNQETQYF. The CDR3 bases are TGTGCCACCAGTGATCGAAGTGGACACAACCAAGAGACCCAGTACTTC.

The V and J genes are TRBV18 and TRBJ2-4, with D tentatively TRBD2 (6 bases). The germline V gene has CDR1 KGHSH and CDR2 LQKENI. Trimming shortened V by 3 bases and J by 1 base, and 16 bases separated the two germline ends. The CDR3 consists of 17 residues. CDR3: CASSPWRVPIAKNIQYF. In DNA, the CDR3 is TGTGCCAGCTCACCGTGGAGGGTCCCCATTGCCAAAAACATTCAGTACTTC.

This clonotype turned up a few times. The chain joins TRBV10-3 to TRBJ2-7; 7 nucleotides match TRBD2. CDR3 length: 13 residues. The germline V gene has CDR1 ENHRY and CDR2 SYGVKD. The V segment lost 4 bases and the J segment 6 bases; nucleotides outside the gene matches: 6. The CDR3 sequence: CAISAETGGEQYF. In DNA, the CDR3 is TGTGCCATCAGTGCCGAAACGGGAGGCGAGCAGTACTTC.

The chain combines TRBV29-1 with TRBJ2-5; TRBD1 matches at 11 bases. CDR3 length: 16 residues. Germline CDR1 is SQVTM and CDR2 is ANQGSEA. J was trimmed by 7 bases and V by 4 bases; bases with no gene match: 14. The chain's CDR3 is CSVVNRDRGISGTQYF. In nucleotides, the CDR3 is TGCAGCGTTGTAAACCGGGACAGGGGGATTTCCGGGACCCAGTACTTC. The whole variable domain, remainder taken from reference TRBV29-1 and TRBJ2-5, is SAVISQKPSRDICQRGTSLTIQCQVDSQVTMMFWYRQQPGQSLTLIATANQGSEATYESGFVIDKFPISRPNLTFSTLTVSNMSPEDSSIYLCSVVNRDRGISGTQYFGPGTRLLVL.

This clonotype was detected a few times. The genes are TRBV20-1 and TRBJ2-2; D could derive from TRBD1 or TRBD2 (5 bases each). CDR1 is DFQATT, CDR2 SNEGSKA, per germline (reference sequence). The V end was cut by 4 bases, the J end by 0 bases, with 12 bases between. The CDR3 extends over 15 amino acids. The CDR3 DNA reads as TGCAGTGCTATTGCCGGGACCCCGAACACCGGGGAGCTGTTTTTT. Protein sequence: CSAIAGTPNTGELFF.

This clonotype was seen more than once but under ten times. V and J are TRBV14 and TRBJ2-1, with D unresolved. Germline V lookup: CDR1 SGHDN, CDR2 FVKESK. V lost 2 bases, J lost 8 bases, and 7 bases lay in between. The length of the CDR3 is 12 residues. CDR3: CASSQSYDEQFF. The CDR3 nucleotides are TGTGCCAGCAGCCAATCCTATGATGAGCAGTTCTTC.